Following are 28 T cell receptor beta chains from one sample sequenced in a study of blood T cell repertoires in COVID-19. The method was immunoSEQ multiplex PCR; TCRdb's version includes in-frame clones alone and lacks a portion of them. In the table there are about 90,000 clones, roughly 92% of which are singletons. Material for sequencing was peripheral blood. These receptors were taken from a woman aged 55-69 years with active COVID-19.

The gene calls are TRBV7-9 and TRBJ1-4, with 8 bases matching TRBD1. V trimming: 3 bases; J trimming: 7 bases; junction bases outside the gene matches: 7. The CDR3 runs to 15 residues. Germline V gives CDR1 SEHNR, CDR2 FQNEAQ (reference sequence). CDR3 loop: CASSFGQGRREKLFF. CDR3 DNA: TGTGCCAGCAGCTTCGGACAGGGTCGGCGTGAAAAACTGTTTTTT.

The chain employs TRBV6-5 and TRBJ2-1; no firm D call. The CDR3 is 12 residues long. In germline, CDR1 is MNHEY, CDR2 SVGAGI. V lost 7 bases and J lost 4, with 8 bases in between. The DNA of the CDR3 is TGTGCCAGCAAGAGCCATTACAATGAGCAGTTCTTC. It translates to CASKSHYNEQFF.

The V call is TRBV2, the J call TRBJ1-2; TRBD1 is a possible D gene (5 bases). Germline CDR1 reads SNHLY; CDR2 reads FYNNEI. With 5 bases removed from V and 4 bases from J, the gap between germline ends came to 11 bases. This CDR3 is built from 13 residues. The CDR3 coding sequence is TGTGCCAGCAGTCAGACAGCACCCTATGGCTACACCTTC. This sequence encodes CASSQTAPYGYTF.

CDR3 coding DNA: TGTGCCAGCAGCTTGGGGGAGGAGACCCAGTACTTC. Translated, it gives CASSLGEETQYF. The chain links TRBV5-4 to TRBJ2-5; D may be TRBD2 (5 bases). The CDR3 is 12 residues long. V dropped 0 bases and J dropped 5 bases, with 5 bases sitting between them. CDR1 is SGHNT and CDR2 is YYREEE in the germline V gene (reference sequence).

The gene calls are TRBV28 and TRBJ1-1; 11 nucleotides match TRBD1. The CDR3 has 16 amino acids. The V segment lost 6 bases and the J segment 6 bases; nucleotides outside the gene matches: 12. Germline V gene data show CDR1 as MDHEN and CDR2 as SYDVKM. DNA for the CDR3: TGTGCCAGCAGCCCGCCTCCGGGACAGGGGGTCTCTGAAGCTTTCTTT. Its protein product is CASSPPPGQGVSEAFF. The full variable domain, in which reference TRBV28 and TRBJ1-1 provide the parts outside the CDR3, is DVKVTQSSRYLVKRTGEKVFLECVQDMDHENMFWYRQDPGLGLRLIYFSYDVKMKEKGDIPEGYSVSREKKERFSLILESASTNQTSMYLCASSPPPGQGVSEAFFGQGTRLTVV.

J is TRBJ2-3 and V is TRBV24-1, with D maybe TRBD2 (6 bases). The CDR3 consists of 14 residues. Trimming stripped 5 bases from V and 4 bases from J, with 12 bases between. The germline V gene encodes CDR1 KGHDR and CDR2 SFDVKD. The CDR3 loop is CATSVGSMADTQYF. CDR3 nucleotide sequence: TGTGCCACCAGTGTCGGGAGCATGGCAGATACGCAGTATTTT.

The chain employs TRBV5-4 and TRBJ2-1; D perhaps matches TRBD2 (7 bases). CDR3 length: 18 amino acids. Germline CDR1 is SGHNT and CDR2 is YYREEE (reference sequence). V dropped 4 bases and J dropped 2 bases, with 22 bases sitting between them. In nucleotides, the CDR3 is TGTGCCAGCAGCCATAGGGGCCTGGGGGGGGCCGCCTACAATGAGCAGTTCTTC. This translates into CASSHRGLGGAAYNEQFF. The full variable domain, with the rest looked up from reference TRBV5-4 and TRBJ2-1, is ETGVTQSPTHLIKTRGQQVTLRCSSQSGHNTVSWYQQALGQGPQFIFQYYREEENGRGNFPPRFSGLQFPNYSSELNVNALELDDSALYLCASSHRGLGGAAYNEQFFGPGTRLTVL.

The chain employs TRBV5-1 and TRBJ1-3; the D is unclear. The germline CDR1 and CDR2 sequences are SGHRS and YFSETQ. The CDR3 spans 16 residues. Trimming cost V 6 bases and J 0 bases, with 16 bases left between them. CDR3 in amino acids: CASKSDPASSGNTIYF. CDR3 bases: TGCGCCAGCAAATCCGATCCCGCGAGCTCTGGAAACACCATATATTTT.

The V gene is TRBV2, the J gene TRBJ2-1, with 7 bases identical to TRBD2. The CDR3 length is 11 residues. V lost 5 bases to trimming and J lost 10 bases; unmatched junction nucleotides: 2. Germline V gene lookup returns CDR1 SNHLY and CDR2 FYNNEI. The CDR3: CASSRDYEQFF. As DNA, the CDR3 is TGTGCCAGCAGTCGGGACTACGAGCAGTTCTTC.

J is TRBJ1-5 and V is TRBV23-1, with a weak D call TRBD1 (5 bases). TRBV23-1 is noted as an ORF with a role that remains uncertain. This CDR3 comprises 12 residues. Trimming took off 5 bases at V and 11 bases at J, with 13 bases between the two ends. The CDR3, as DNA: TGCGCCAGCAGTTTCAGGGATGTGGCCCAGCATTTT. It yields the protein CASSFRDVAQHF.

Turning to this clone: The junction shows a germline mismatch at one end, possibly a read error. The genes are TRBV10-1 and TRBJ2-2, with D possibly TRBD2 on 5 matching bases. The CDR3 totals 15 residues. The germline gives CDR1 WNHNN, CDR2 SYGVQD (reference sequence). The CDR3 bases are TGCGCCAGCGGTGAGTCGATAGGGAGCACCGGGGAGCTGTTTTTT. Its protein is CASGESIGSTGELFF.

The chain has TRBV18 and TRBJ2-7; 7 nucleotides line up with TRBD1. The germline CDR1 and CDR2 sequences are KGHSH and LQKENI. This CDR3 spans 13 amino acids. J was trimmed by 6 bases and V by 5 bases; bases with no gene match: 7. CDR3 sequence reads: CASSDRTGGEQYF. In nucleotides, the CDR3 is TGTGCCAGCTCAGATCGGACAGGCGGCGAGCAGTACTTC.

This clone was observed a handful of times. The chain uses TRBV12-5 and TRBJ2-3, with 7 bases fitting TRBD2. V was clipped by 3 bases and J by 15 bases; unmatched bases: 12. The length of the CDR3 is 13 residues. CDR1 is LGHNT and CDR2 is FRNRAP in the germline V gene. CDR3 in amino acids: CASGLAGQGRLYF. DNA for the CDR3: TGTGCTAGTGGTTTAGCGGGGCAGGGCAGACTTTATTTT. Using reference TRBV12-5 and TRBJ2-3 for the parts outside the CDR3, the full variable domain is DARVTQTPRHKVTEMGQEVTMRCQPILGHNTVFWYRQTMMQGLELLAYFRNRAPLDDSGMPKDRFSAEMPDATLATLKIQPSEPRDSAVYFCASGLAGQGRLYFGPGTRLTVL.

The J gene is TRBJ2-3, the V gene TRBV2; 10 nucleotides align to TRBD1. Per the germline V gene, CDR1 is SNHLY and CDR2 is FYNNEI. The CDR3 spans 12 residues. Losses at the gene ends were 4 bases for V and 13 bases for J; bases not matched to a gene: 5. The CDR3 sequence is CASSGGGTGEYF. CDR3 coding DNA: TGTGCCAGCAGTGGGGGAGGGACAGGGGAGTATTTT.

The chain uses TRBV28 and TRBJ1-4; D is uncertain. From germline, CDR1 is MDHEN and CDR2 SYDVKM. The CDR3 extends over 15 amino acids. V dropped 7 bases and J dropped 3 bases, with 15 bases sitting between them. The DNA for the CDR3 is TGTGCCAGCACCGACTTCGGGAGGTCTAATGAAAAACTGTTTTTT. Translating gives CASTDFGRSNEKLFF.

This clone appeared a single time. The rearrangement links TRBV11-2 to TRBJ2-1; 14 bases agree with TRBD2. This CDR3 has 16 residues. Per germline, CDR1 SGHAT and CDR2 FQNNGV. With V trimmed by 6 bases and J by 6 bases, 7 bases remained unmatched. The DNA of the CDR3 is TGTGCCAGCAGATACCGGACTAGCGGGAGGCGCAATGAGCAGTTCTTC. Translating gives CASRYRTSGRRNEQFF.

CDR3 coding DNA: TGTGCCAGTAGTATAGATCAGGGAGGCCAGCCCCAGCATTTT. This gives the protein CASSIDQGGQPQHF. The J gene is TRBJ1-5, the V gene TRBV19; tentative D call: TRBD1 (5 bases). The germline V gene encodes CDR1 LNHDA and CDR2 SQIVND (reference sequence). The CDR3 has 14 amino acids. Trimming pared 0 bases from V and 7 bases from J, leaving 10 bases between.

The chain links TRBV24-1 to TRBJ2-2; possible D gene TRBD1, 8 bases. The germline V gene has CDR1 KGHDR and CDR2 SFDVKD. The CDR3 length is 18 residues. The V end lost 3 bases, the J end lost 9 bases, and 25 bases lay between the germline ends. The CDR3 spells CATSDVRGLAGAPRELFF. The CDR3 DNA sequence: TGTGCCACCAGTGATGTCAGGGGGCTGGCGGGAGCCCCCCGGGAGCTGTTTTTT.

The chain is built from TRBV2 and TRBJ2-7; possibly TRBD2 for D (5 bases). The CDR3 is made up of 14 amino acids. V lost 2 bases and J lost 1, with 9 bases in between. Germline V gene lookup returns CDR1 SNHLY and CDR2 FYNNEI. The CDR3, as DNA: TGTGCCAGCAGTGAAACCGGGGTTTCCTACGAGCAGTACTTC. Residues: CASSETGVSYEQYF. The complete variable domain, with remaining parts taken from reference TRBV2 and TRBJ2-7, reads EPEVTQTPSHQVTQMGQEVILRCVPISNHLYFYWYRQILGQKVEFLVSFYNNEISEKSEIFDDQFSVERPDGSNFTLKIRSTKLEDSAMYFCASSETGVSYEQYFGPGTRLTVT.

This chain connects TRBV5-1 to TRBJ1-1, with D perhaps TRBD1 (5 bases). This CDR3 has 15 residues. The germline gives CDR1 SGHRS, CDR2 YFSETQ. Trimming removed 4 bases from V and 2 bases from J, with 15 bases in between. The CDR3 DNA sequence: TGCGCCAGCAGCCCACCCGGGGGTGGAAACACTGAAGCTTTCTTT. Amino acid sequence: CASSPPGGGNTEAFF. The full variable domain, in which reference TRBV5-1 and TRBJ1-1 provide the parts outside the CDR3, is KAGVTQTPRYLIKTRGQQVTLSCSPISGHRSVSWYQQTPGQGLQFLFEYFSETQRNKGNFPGRFSGRQFSNSRSEMNVSTLELGDSALYLCASSPPGGGNTEAFFGQGTRLTVV.

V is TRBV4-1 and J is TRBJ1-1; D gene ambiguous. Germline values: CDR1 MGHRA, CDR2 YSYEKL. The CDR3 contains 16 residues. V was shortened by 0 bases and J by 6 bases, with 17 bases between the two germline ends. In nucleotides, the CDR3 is TGCGCCAGCAGCCAAGATAAACGGTTTTATATGCCTGAAGCTTTCTTT. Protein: CASSQDKRFYMPEAFF.

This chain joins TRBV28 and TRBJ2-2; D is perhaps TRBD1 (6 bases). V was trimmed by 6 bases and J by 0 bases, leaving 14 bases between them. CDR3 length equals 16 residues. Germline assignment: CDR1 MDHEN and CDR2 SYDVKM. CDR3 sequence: CASSSQGPANTGELFF. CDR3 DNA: TGTGCCAGCAGCTCCCAGGGGCCCGCGAACACCGGGGAGCTGTTTTTT.

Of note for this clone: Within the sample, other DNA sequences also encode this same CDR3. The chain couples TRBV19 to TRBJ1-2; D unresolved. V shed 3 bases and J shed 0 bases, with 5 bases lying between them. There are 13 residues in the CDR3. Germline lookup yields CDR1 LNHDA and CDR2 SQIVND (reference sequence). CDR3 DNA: TGTGCCAGTAGTATCCAGACTAACTATGGCTACACCTTC. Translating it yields CASSIQTNYGYTF.

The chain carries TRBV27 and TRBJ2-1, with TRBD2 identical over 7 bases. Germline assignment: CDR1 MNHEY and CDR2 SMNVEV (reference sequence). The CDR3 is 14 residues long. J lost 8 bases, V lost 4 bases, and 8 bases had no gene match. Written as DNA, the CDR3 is TGTGCCAGCAGTTACGGCCCAGGGAGGGATGAGCAGTTCTTC. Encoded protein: CASSYGPGRDEQFF.

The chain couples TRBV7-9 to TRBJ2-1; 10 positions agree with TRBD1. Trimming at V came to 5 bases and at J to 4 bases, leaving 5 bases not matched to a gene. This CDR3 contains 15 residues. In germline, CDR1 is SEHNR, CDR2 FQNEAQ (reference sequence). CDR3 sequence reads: CASSLPGQGYNEQFF. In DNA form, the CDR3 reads TGTGCCAGCAGCCTCCCGGGACAGGGGTACAATGAGCAGTTCTTC.

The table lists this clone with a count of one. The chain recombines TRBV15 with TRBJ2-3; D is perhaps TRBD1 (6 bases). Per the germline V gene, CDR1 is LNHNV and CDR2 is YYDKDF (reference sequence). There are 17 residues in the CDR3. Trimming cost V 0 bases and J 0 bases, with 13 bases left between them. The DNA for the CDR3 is TGTGCCACCAGCAGAGAATCTGGGACACCAAGCACAGATACGCAGTATTTT. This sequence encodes CATSRESGTPSTDTQYF.

The CDR3 reads CAISEPTGIGTEAFF. DNA for the CDR3: TGTGCCATCAGTGAGCCTACGGGAATTGGGACTGAAGCTTTCTTT. The chain combines TRBV10-3 with TRBJ1-1, with D unresolved. The CDR3 covers 15 residues. CDR1 and CDR2 from the germline V gene are ENHRY and SYGVKD. Trimming removed 2 bases from V and 5 bases from J, with 15 bases in between.

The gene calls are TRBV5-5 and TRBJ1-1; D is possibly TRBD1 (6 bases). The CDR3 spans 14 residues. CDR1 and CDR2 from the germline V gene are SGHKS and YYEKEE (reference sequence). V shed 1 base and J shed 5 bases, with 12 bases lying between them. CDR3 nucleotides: TGTGCCAGCAGCTTGTCGGGGGGCAATACTGAAGCTTTCTTT. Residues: CASSLSGGNTEAFF.